A selection of T cell receptor beta chains follows, all from one sample in a study of human T cells and chemical hapten exposure. MiXCR, run by TCRdb on the RACE reads, gives a single entry per CDR3 protein. The sample carries around 120,000 distinct CDR3 sequences, approximately 9.9% recorded once. The sequencing used whole blood, collected in connection with sensitization to the hapten diphenylcyclopropenone (DPC). These receptors all come from a woman aged 40 to 50 with alopecia areata. Some clones in this sample may be carry-over from other donors' samples. The CDR3 runs from the conserved cysteine through the conserved F or W. A D gene is named only where the DNA matches it firmly. For some rows the clone size is stated as once, few or many, or as a class when expanded; others skip it.

CDR3 length,clone size,V gene,D gene,J gene,CDR3 protein,CDR3 DNA
11,-,TRBV14,-,TRBJ2-7,CASSQGLREYF,TGTGCCAGCAGCCAAGGGTTAAGGGAGTACTTC
13,-,TRBV12-3/TRBV12-4,-,TRBJ2-7,CASSFRRALEQYF,TGTGCCAGCAGTTTCCGTAGGGCACTCGAGCAGTACTTC
14,-,TRBV30,TRBD1,TRBJ1-4,CAWSHDRGYEKLFF,TGTGCCTGGAGTCATGACAGGGGGTATGAAAAACTGTTTTTT
16,many,TRBV4-1,-,TRBJ2-1,CASSQGLGNSYNEQFF,TGCGCCAGCAGCCAAGGACTAGGGAACTCCTACAATGAGCAGTTCTTC
19,many,TRBV6-2/TRBV6-3,TRBD2,TRBJ2-3,CASSSQVPGRAETTDTQYF,TGTGCCAGCAGTTCTCAGGTTCCGGGGAGGGCCGAGACCACAGATACGCAGTATTTT
18,many,TRBV11-2,-,TRBJ1-5,CASSVGGGTKRDNQPQHF,TGTGCCAGCAGCGTGGGAGGGGGGACAAAAAGGGACAATCAGCCCCAGCATTTT
13,-,TRBV19,TRBD2,TRBJ2-1,CASKASGKNEQFF,TGTGCCAGTAAAGCTAGCGGGAAAAATGAGCAGTTCTTC
12,-,TRBV29-1,-,TRBJ1-1,CSVESGNTEAFF,TGCAGCGTTGAATCGGGGAACACTGAAGCTTTCTTT
15,-,TRBV5-1,TRBD2,TRBJ2-3,CASSLIAGGPDTQYF,TGCGCCAGCAGCTTGATAGCGGGAGGGCCAGATACGCAGTATTTT
13,many,TRBV5-4,-,TRBJ2-1,CASRTGTAREQFF,TGTGCCAGCAGAACCGGGACCGCTCGAGAGCAGTTCTTC
16,-,TRBV7-8,-,TRBJ1-6,CASSSYPAGSNSPLHF,TGTGCCAGCAGCTCTTACCCAGCAGGGAGTAATTCACCCCTCCACTTT
14,-,TRBV25-1,TRBD1,TRBJ2-1,CASRATGPYNEQFF,TGTGCCAGCAGAGCGACAGGGCCCTACAATGAGCAGTTCTTC
13,many,TRBV6-1,-,TRBJ1-5,CASILSPNQPQHF,TGTGCCAGCATTTTGTCGCCCAATCAGCCCCAGCATTTT
19,-,TRBV7-2,TRBD2,TRBJ2-1,CASSQSPEGGRVTDNEQFF,TGTGCCAGCAGCCAATCGCCCGAGGGCGGGAGGGTAACGGACAATGAGCAGTTCTTC
16,few,TRBV20-1,-,TRBJ1-5,CSARENGRGSNQPQHF,TGCAGTGCTAGGGAGAATGGCAGGGGCAGCAATCAGCCCCAGCATTTT
19,-,TRBV7-2,TRBD2,TRBJ2-3,CASSPPGRGGFMGTDTQYF,TGTGCCAGCAGCCCCCCTGGGCGGGGGGGATTTATGGGCACAGATACGCAGTATTTT